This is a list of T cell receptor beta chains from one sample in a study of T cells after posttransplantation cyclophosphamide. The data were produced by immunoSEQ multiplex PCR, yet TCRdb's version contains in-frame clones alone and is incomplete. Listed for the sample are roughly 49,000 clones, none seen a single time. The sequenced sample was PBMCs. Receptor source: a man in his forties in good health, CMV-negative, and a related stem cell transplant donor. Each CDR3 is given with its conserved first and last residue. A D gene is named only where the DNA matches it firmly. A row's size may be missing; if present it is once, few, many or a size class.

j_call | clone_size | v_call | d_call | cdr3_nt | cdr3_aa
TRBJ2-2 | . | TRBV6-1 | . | TGTGCCAGCAGTCCTACAGATACCGGGGAGCTGTTTTTT | CASSPTDTGELFF
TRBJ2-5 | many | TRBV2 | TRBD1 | TGTGCCAGTGGACAGGTCGGAGAGACCCAGTACTTC | CASGQVGETQYF
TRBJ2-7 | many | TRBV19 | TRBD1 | TGTGCCAGTAGTTGGATGACAGGGTACGGCTACGAGCAGTACTTC | CASSWMTGYGYEQYF
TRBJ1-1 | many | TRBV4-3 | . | TGCGCCAGCAGCCACACAAGTCGGAACACTGAAGCTTTCTTT | CASSHTSRNTEAFF
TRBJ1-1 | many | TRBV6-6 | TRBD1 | TGTGCCAGCAGTTGGACAGGGTTGAACACTGAAGCTTTCTTT | CASSWTGLNTEAFF
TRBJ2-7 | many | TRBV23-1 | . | TGCGCCAGCAGTCAATCGGGGCAGGGGAGCTCCTACGAGCAGTACTTC | CASSQSGQGSSYEQYF
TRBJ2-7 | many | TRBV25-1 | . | TGTGCCAGCAGTGATAGTTCCGAGCAGTACTTC | CASSDSSEQYF
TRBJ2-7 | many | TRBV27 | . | TGTGCCAGCAGTTTATCGCACGGGAGCTCCTACGAGCAGTACTTC | CASSLSHGSSYEQYF
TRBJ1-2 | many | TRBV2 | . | TGTGCCAGCCAAATCGATAGCAGGGGCTATGGCTACACCTTC | CASQIDSRGYGYTF
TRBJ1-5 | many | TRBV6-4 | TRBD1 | TGTGCCAGCAGTGAGACAGGGGTTAGCAATCAGCCCCAGCATTTT | CASSETGVSNQPQHF
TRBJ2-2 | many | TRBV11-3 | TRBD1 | TGTGCCAGCAGCTTGCGTTCAGGGGGCACCGGGGAGCTGTTTTTT | CASSLRSGGTGELFF
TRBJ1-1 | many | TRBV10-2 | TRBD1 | TGCGCCAGCAGATGGGACAGGGAATTGGGTGAAGCTTTCTTT | CASRWDRELGEAFF
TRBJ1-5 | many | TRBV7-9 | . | TGTGCCAGCAGCTTGGGCTTTGATCAGCCCCAGCATTTT | CASSLGFDQPQHF
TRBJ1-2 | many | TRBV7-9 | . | TGTGCCAGCAGCAGCGAACAGGGAGCTAACTATGGCTACACCTTC | CASSSEQGANYGYTF
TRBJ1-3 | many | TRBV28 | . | TGTGCCAGCAGCTTACTATGGGACGGGAGCTCTGGAAACACCATATATTTT | CASSLLWDGSSGNTIYF